This T cell receptor (beta chain) derives from a study of CD8+CD57+ T cells in acquired aplastic anemia. About the research overall: Isolated CD4+ and CD8+ cells, once sorted, yielded DNA averaging roughly 3.4 ug. Healthy donors yielded some 10 million CD4+ cell reads on average.

Concerning this clonotype itself: At one boundary the junction diverges from the germline segment, which might be a read error.

The use of genomic DNA as template underpinned the TCR beta VDJ and CDR3 profiling. A single record per CDR3 protein comes from TCRdb applying MiXCR to the reads. Here the sample spans about 400,000 distinct CDR3 sequences, around 72% being singletons. Germline CDR1 and CDR2: SEHNR and FQNEAQ (reference sequence). The CDR3 totals 13 residues. The receptor was derived from a human donor in good health, serving as a control. The sequenced sample was sorted CD4+, CD8+, or CD8+CD57+ T cells (not recorded which) from PBMCs. The chain combines TRBV7-9 with TRBJ2-7; D remains ambiguous. CDR3 DNA sequence: TGTACCAGCAGCGCCGCGGTTCTGATGGAGCAGTACTTC. Amino acids: CTSSAAVLMEQYF.